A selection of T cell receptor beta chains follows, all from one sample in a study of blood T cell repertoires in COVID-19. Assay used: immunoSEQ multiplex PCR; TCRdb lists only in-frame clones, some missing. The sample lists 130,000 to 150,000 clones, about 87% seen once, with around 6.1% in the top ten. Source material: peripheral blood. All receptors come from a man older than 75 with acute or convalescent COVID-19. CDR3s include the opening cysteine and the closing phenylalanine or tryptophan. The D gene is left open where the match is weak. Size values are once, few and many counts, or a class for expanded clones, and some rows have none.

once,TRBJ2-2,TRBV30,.,TGTGCCTGGAGTGTACAGGTTCTCGCCGGGGAGCTGTTTTTT,CAWSVQVLAGELFF
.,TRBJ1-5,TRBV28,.,TGTGCCAGCAGTTTAGGCAGGGCAAGCAATCAGCCCCAGCATTTT,CASSLGRASNQPQHF
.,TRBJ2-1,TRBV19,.,TGTGCCAGTAGTGAGAGGGTCCTAACCTACAATGAGCAGTTCTTC,CASSERVLTYNEQFF
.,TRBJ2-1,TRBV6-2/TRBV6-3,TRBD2,TGTGCCAGCAGTTACGGGTTCACTAGCGGCGACAATGAGCAGTTCTTC,CASSYGFTSGDNEQFF
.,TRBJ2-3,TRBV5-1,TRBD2,TGCGCCAGCAGCTTGGGGTCCGGCGGGAGCGCAGATACGCAGTATTTT,CASSLGSGGSADTQYF
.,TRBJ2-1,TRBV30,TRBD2,TGTGCCTGGAACCTGAAAACCTCCGGGACTAGCCTCATTTACAATGAGCAGTTCTTC,CAWNLKTSGTSLIYNEQFF
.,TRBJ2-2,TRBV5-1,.,TGCGCCAGCAGCCCAGGAAATACCGGGGAGCTGTTTTTT,CASSPGNTGELFF
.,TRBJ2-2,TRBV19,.,TGTGCCAGTAGTATTCCTGCAGGGTGGTCCGGGGAGCTGTTTTTT,CASSIPAGWSGELFF
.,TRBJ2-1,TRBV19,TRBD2,TGTGCCAGTAGTGGAACTAGCGGGGTTTACAATGAGCAGTTCTTC,CASSGTSGVYNEQFF
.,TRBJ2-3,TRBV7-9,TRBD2,TGTGCCAGCAGCGCCCTAGCGGGAATTACAGATACGCAGTATTTT,CASSALAGITDTQYF
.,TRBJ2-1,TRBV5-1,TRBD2,TGCGCCAGCAGCTTGGTGGCTAGCGGGGATAGTGATGAGCAGTTCTTC,CASSLVASGDSDEQFF
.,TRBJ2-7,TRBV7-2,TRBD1,TGTGCCAGCAGCCTCGGGACAGGAGAATACGAGCAGTACTTC,CASSLGTGEYEQYF
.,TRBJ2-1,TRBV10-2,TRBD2,TGCGCCAGCAGTGTTAGCGGGCCTCACAATGAGCAGTTCTTC,CASSVSGPHNEQFF
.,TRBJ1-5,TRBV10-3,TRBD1,TGTGCCATCAGTGAGGGGACTTTGGGAGGGGACAGGGTGCGTCAGCCCCAGCATTTT,CAISEGTLGGDRVRQPQHF
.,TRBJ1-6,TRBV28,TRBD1,TGTGCCAGCAGTTCCGGACAGGGGGCGTCTAATTCACCCCTCCACTTT,CASSSGQGASNSPLHF
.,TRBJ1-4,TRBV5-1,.,TGCGCCAGCAGCTTACCGGGGGGTCCCACCTCAACTAATGAAAAACTGTTTTTT,CASSLPGGPTSTNEKLFF
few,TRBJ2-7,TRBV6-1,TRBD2,TGTGCCAGCAGTGCCCGGACTAGCGGGAGTCCCGGGTACGAGCAGTACTTC,CASSARTSGSPGYEQYF
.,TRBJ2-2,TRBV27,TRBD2,TGTGCCAGCAGCCCCCCCCCTAGCGGGACGAACACCGGGGAGCTGTTTTTT,CASSPPPSGTNTGELFF
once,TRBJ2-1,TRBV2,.,TGTGCCAGCAGTGAGGGCCTTGGGGGGAGGTGGGATGAGCAGTTCTTC,CASSEGLGGRWDEQFF
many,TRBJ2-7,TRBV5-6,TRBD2,TGTGCCAGCAGCCCGGGACTAGCGGACTACGAGCAGTACTTC,CASSPGLADYEQYF
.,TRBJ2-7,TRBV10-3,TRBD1,TGTGCCATCAGTGAGTCGGACAGGGGGAGCGAGCAGTACTTC,CAISESDRGSEQYF
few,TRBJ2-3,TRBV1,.,TGCACCAGCAGCCGCCTACTTGCAAGCCTCACAGATACGCAGTATTTT,CTSSRLLASLTDTQYF
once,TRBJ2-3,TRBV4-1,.,TGCGCCAGCAGCCACCTCCCGGGAAGCCTAAGCACAGATACGCAGTATTTT,CASSHLPGSLSTDTQYF
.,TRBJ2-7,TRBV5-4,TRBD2,TGTGCCAGCAGCTCTTGGGCGTTAGCGGGATCGGACTACGAGCAGTACTTC,CASSSWALAGSDYEQYF
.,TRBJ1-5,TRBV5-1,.,TGCGCCAGCAGCTTGACCTCGGGGGATCAGCCCCAGCATTTT,CASSLTSGDQPQHF
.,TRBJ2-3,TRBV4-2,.,TGTGCCAGCAGCCAAGTGGCCGGGAGCAGCACCTCAGATACGCAGTATTTT,CASSQVAGSSTSDTQYF
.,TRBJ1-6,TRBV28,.,TGTGCCAGCACCCTGTCAGGGAATTCACCCCTCCACTTT,CASTLSGNSPLHF
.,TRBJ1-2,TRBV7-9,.,TGTGCCAGCAGCTTAGCGGAAGGGGGCTATGGCTACACCTTC,CASSLAEGGYGYTF
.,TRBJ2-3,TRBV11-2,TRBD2,TGTGCCAGCAGCTCGGGGGGAAGGAGCACAGATACGCAGTATTTT,CASSSGGRSTDTQYF
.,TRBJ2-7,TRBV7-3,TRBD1,TGTGCCAGCAGCCCCTCGACAGGGTGGGAGCAGTACTTC,CASSPSTGWEQYF
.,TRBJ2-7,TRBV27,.,TGTGCCAGCAGTTTAGGGACGGGAGCGAACTACGAGCAGTACTTC,CASSLGTGANYEQYF
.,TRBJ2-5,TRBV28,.,TGTGCCAGCAGTTTTAGCATAGTGGAGACCCAGTACTTC,CASSFSIVETQYF
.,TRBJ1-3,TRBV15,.,TGTGCCACCAGCAGAGACAGGTACTCTGGAAACACCATATATTTT,CATSRDRYSGNTIYF
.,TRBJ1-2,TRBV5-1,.,TGCGCCAGCAGCTTATCTACAGGAAACTATGGCTACACCTTC,CASSLSTGNYGYTF
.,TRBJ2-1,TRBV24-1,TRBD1,TGTGCCACCAGTGATCCTCTCGGGACAGGGGTAAATGAGCAGTTCTTC,CATSDPLGTGVNEQFF
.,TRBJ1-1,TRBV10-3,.,TGTGCCATCAGTGACCTGCGACAGGCAACGAACACTGAAGCTTTCTTT,CAISDLRQATNTEAFF
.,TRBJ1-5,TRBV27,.,TGTGCCAGCAGTTCGGGTCCCACCCTGGGTCAGCCCCAGCATTTT,CASSSGPTLGQPQHF
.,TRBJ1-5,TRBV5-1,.,TGCGCCAGCATCACAAGACAGGTTAGCAATCAGCCCCAGCATTTT,CASITRQVSNQPQHF
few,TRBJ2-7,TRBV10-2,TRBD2,TGCGCCAGCAACTGGGACCCCGGGGGGGAGCAGTACTTC,CASNWDPGGEQYF
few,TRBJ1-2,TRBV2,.,TGTGCCAGCAGTCTGACAGTTTTACACTATGGCTACACCTTC,CASSLTVLHYGYTF
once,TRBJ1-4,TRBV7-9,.,TGTGCCAGCAGCTCCGGGTTTTCAACTAATGAAAAACTGTTTTTT,CASSSGFSTNEKLFF
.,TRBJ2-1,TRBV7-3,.,TGTGCCAGCAGCTTAAAAGGCGGTTTTGAGCAGTTCTTC,CASSLKGGFEQFF